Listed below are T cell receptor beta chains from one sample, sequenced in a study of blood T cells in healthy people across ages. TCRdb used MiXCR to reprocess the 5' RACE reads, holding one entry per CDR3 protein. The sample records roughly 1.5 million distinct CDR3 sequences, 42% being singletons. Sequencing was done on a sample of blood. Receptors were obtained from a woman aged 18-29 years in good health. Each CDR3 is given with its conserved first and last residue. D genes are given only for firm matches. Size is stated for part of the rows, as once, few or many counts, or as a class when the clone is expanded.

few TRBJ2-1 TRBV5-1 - TGCGCCAGCAGCTTGGGGGTAGACAGACCCTACAATGAGCAGTTCTTC CASSLGVDRPYNEQFF
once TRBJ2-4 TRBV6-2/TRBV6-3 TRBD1 TGTGCCAGCAGTTACTCGACAGGGTTCCGGTACTTC CASSYSTGFRYF
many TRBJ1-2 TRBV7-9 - TGTGCCAGCAGCTTAGACAGGGTCGGCTACACCTTC CASSLDRVGYTF
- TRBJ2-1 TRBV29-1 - TGCAGCCTCTTCGAAAACTCCTACAATGAGCAGTTCTTC CSLFENSYNEQFF
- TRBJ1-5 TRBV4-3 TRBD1 TGCGCCAGCAGCCAGGGCACGACAGGGGTGAATCAGCCCCAGCATTTT CASSQGTTGVNQPQHF
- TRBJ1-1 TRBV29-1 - TGCAGCGTTGTACGGGGGGGGGCTGAAGCTTTCTTT CSVVRGGAEAFF
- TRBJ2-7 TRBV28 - TGTGCCAGCAGTAGGAGGGGATGGGGGGCTTCCTACGAGCAGTACTTC CASSRRGWGASYEQYF
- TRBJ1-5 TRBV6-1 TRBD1 TGTGCCAGCAGCGAGGACAGGGCTCCCAATCAGCCCCAGCATTTT CASSEDRAPNQPQHF
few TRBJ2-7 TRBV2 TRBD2 TGTGCCAGCAGTGAATTCGGGGGGGCCTACGAGCAGTACTTC CASSEFGGAYEQYF
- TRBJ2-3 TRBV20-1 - TGCAGTGCTAGAGATTCGGGGGTTGTCACAGATACGCAGTATTTT CSARDSGVVTDTQYF
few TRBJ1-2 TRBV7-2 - TGTGCCAGCAGCTCCAGGGTATCTGGCTACACCTTC CASSSRVSGYTF
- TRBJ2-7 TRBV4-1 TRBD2 TGCACCAGCAGCCAAGGACTAGCGGGGGGCCGCTCCTACGAGCAGTACTTC CTSSQGLAGGRSYEQYF
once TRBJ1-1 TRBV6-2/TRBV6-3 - TGTGCCAGCAGTTACAGAGGGGTAGTCACTGAAGCTTTCTTT CASSYRGVVTEAFF
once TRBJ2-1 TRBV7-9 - TGTGCCAGCAGCCCGGCTAGGTACAATGAGCAGTTCTTC CASSPARYNEQFF
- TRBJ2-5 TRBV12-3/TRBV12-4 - TGTGCCAGCAGCCTGGGACGCTTTCCCGAGACCCAGTACTTC CASSLGRFPETQYF
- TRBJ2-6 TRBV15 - TGTGCCACCAGCAACCATATCAAGCCTGGGGCCAACGTCCTGACTTTC CATSNHIKPGANVLTF
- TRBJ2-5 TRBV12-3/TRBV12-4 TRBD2 TGTGCCAGCAGTTTAGTGCGGGAGGGTCATGAGCAGTACTTC CASSLVREGHEQYF
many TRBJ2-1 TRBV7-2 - TGTGCCAGCAGCTTAGCTCAGGACTTGACTTACAATGAGCAGTTCTTC CASSLAQDLTYNEQFF
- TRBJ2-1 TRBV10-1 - TGCGCCAGCAGCAAAAATCCTTTCTCCCAGCGGACGTTCTTC CASSKNPFSQRTFF
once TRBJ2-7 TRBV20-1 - TGCAGTGCTAGGGGTAGACATCCGAGCTCCTACGAGCAGTACTTC CSARGRHPSSYEQYF
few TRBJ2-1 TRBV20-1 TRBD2 TGCAGTGCGCCTCCGGGACTAGCATACCGATACTCCTACAATGAGCAGTTCTTC CSAPPGLAYRYSYNEQFF